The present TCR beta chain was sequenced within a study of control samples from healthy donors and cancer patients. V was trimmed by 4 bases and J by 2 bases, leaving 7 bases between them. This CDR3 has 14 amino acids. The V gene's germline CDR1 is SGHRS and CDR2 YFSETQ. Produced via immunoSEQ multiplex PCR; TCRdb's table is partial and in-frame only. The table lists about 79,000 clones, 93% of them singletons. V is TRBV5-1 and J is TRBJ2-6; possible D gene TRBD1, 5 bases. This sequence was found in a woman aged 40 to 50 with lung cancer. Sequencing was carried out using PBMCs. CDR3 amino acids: CASSPTAGANVLTF. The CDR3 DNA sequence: TGCGCCAGCAGCCCGACAGCTGGGGCCAACGTCCTGACTTTC.